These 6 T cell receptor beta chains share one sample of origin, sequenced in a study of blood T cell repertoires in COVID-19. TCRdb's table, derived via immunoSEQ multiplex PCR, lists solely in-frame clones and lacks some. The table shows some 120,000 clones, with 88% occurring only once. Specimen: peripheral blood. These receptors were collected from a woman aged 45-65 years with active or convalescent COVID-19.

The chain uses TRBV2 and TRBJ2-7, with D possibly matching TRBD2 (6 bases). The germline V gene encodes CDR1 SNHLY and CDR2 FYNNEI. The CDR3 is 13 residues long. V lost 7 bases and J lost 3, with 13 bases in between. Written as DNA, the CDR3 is TGTGCCAGCACCGGGGACTCAAGCTACGAGCAGTACTTC. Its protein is CASTGDSSYEQYF.

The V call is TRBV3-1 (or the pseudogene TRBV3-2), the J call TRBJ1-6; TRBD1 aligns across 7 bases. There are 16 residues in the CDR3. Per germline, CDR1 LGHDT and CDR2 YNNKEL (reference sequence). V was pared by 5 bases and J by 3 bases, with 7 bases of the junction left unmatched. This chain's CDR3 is CASSLNRGLYNSPLHF. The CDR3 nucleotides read TGTGCCAGCAGCTTAAACAGGGGACTCTATAATTCACCCCTCCACTTT.

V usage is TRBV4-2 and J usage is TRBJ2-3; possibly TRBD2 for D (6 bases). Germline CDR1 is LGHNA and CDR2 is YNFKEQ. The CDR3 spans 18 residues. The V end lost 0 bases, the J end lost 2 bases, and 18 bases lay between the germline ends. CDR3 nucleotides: TGTGCCAGCAGCCAAGAAGGGATCGGGGGAGGCGACACAGATACGCAGTATTTT. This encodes CASSQEGIGGGDTDTQYF.

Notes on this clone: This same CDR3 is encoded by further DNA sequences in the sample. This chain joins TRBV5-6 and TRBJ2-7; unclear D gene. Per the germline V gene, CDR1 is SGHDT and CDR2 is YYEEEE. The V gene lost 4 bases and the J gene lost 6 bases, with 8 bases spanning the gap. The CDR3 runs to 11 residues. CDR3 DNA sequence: TGTGCCAGCAGCCTTTCGGGCGAGCAGTACTTC. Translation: CASSLSGEQYF. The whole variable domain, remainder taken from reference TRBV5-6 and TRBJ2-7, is DAGVTQSPTHLIKTRGQQVTLRCSPKSGHDTVSWYQQALGQGPQFIFQYYEEEERQRGNFPDRFSGHQFPNYSSELNVNALLLGDSALYLCASSLSGEQYFGPGTRLTVT.

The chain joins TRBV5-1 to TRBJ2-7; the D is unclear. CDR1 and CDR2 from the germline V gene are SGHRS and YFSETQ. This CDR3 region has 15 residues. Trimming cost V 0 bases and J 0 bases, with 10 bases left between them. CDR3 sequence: CASSLVGTSSYEQYF. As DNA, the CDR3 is TGCGCCAGCAGCTTGGTTGGTACCAGCTCCTACGAGCAGTACTTC.

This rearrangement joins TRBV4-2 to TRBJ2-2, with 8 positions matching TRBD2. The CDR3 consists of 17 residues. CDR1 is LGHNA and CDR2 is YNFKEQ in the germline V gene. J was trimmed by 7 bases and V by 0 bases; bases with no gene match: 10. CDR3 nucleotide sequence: TGTGCCAGCAGCCAAGAAGCAGCGGGAGAGATTATCGGGGAGCTGTTTTTT. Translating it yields CASSQEAAGEIIGELFF.